This T cell receptor beta chain stems from a study of blood T cell repertoires in COVID-19. Assay used: immunoSEQ multiplex PCR; TCRdb lists only in-frame clones, some missing. This sample has 200,000 to 250,000 clones, with 84% found just once. The CDR3 has 13 amino acids. Deletions cut 2 bases from V and 4 bases from J, with 8 bases between. CDR1 is KGHSH and CDR2 is LQKENI in the germline V gene. The clonotype originates from a woman aged 40 to 50 who had recovered from COVID-19. The J gene is TRBJ1-1, the V gene TRBV18; D unresolved. Sequencing was performed on PBMCs or T cells enriched from blood (not recorded which). This chain's CDR3 is CASSPEGGTEAFF. CDR3 coding DNA: TGTGCCAGCTCACCAGAGGGAGGCACTGAAGCTTTCTTT.